The rows below give T cell receptor beta chains drawn from one sample of a study of regulatory T cells in long-lasting Graves disease. TCRdb re-called the multiplex PCR reads through MiXCR, storing one row per CDR3 protein. The data hold about 470,000 distinct CDR3 sequences, with under 25% observed a single time. This material consisted of peripheral blood mononuclear cells (PBMCs), taken when the disease was refractory, from a patient treated with antithyroid drugs. Receptors were obtained from a female donor with Graves disease. Both conserved end residues are part of each CDR3. The order of the fields is V gene, J gene, clone size, D gene, CDR3 DNA, CDR3 protein. D genes are given only for firm matches. Part of the rows lack a size; the others show once, few, many or a class for expanded clones.

TRBV5-1	TRBJ2-7	many	-	TGCGCCAGCAGCTCCTTGCAGGGTGTCTCCTACGAGCAGTACTTC	CASSSLQGVSYEQYF
TRBV3-1	TRBJ2-7	many	TRBD2	TGTGCCAGCAGCCAGGGACTAGCGGGACCCTACGAGCAGTACTTC	CASSQGLAGPYEQYF
TRBV28	TRBJ1-1	many	TRBD1	TGTGCCAGCAGTTTAGGCGCGGGACAGGGGCGCAACACTGAAGCTTTCTTT	CASSLGAGQGRNTEAFF
TRBV5-1	TRBJ2-7	-	TRBD1	TGCGCCAGCAGCCTCACCGGGACAGGGCCCCACGAGCAGTACTTC	CASSLTGTGPHEQYF
TRBV11-1	TRBJ2-7	many	TRBD1	TGTGCCAGCAGCCGTCCGGGACAGGGGGTCTACGAGCAGTACTTC	CASSRPGQGVYEQYF
TRBV11-2	TRBJ2-3	few	TRBD1	TGTGCCAGCAGCCTACAGGGGGTCACAGATACGCAGTATTTT	CASSLQGVTDTQYF
TRBV7-2	TRBJ2-3	few	TRBD2	TGTGCCAGCAGCCCCACTCGGAGGGCGCTAGCGGGAGGGACAGATACGCAGTATTTT	CASSPTRRALAGGTDTQYF
TRBV9	TRBJ2-7	many	-	TGTGCCAGCAGCGCGGGGTGGGACGGGAGCTCCTACGAGCAGTACTTC	CASSAGWDGSSYEQYF
TRBV6-2/TRBV6-3	TRBJ2-6	-	-	TGTGCCAGCAGCCTCAGGGTTGCTGGGGCCAACGTCCTGACTTTC	CASSLRVAGANVLTF
TRBV11-3	TRBJ2-2	many	-	TGTGCCAGCAGCCAAGTCACCGGGGAGCTGTTTTTT	CASSQVTGELFF
TRBV3-1	TRBJ2-7	-	-	TGTGCCAGCAGCCAAGATCCGGCCAGAAACTACGAGCAGTACTTC	CASSQDPARNYEQYF
TRBV28	TRBJ2-5	many	-	TGTGCCAGCAGTGTTCTTTGGGCAGGGGAAGGGGAGACCCAGTACTTC	CASSVLWAGEGETQYF
TRBV18	TRBJ1-1	many	-	TGTGCCAGCTCACCGTCGGCCAACACTGAAGCTTTCTTT	CASSPSANTEAFF
TRBV18	TRBJ1-4	many	-	TGTGCCAGCTCACCGGGGGAGCCTTACGAAAAACTGTTTTTT	CASSPGEPYEKLFF
TRBV11-2	TRBJ2-2	many	-	TGTGCCAGCAGCCAGACAGGCACCGGGGAGCTGTTTTTT	CASSQTGTGELFF
TRBV28	TRBJ2-5	many	-	TGTGCCAGCAGTTTACCCCTCCAAGAGACCCAGTACTTC	CASSLPLQETQYF
TRBV7-9	TRBJ1-5	few	-	TGTGCCAGCAGCTTAAAAGGGGATCAGCCCCAGCATTTT	CASSLKGDQPQHF
TRBV2	TRBJ1-4	many	-	TGTGCCAGCAACAGACAGGCGCCTATTAATGAAAAACTGTTTTTT	CASNRQAPINEKLFF
TRBV6-2/TRBV6-3	TRBJ1-2	many	-	TGTGCCAGCAGGACGGACGGAAGACGACGGGGAGGCTACACCTTC	CASRTDGRRRGGYTF
TRBV7-9	TRBJ1-5	-	-	TGTGCCAGCAGCTTATCCGGGACACCTAATCAGCCCCAGCATTTT	CASSLSGTPNQPQHF
TRBV6-1	TRBJ2-5	-	TRBD2	TGTGCCAGCAGCTTGACAGCGGGAGGAAACCAAGAGACCCAGTACTTC	CASSLTAGGNQETQYF
TRBV5-1	TRBJ2-7	-	TRBD2	TGCGCCAGCAGCTTGGCTATTAGCGGGAGTGCCCACGAGCAGTACTTC	CASSLAISGSAHEQYF
TRBV6-1	TRBJ1-1	many	-	TGTGCCAGCACCCCAAGGGGGACTGACAAAGCTTTCTTT	CASTPRGTDKAFF
TRBV25-1	TRBJ1-6	-	TRBD1	TGTGCCAGCAGGCCCGGACAGGGCTATAATTCACCCCTCCACTTT	CASRPGQGYNSPLHF
TRBV27	TRBJ2-5	many	TRBD1	TGTGCCAGCAGTTTAAGGACAGGGGTGTCCCAAGAGACCCAGTACTTC	CASSLRTGVSQETQYF
TRBV28	TRBJ2-3	-	-	TGTGCCAGCAGTTTAGACCGGGTCCGCTACACAGATACGCAGTATTTT	CASSLDRVRYTDTQYF
TRBV7-9	TRBJ2-5	many	-	TGTGCCAGCAGCTTAGGCAGGGGAGGTGGGGAGACCCAGTACTTC	CASSLGRGGGETQYF
TRBV29-1	TRBJ2-7	few	-	TGCAGCCCAAAGGAGCGGGCGACCTCCTACGAGCAGTACTTC	CSPKERATSYEQYF
TRBV5-6	TRBJ2-7	-	TRBD2	TGTGCCAGCAGCTTGGGACTAGCGGGACCCTTCGAGCAGTACTTC	CASSLGLAGPFEQYF
TRBV14	TRBJ2-5	many	-	TGTGCCAGCTCACAGGGCAGTCGGGAGACCCAGTACTTC	CASSQGSRETQYF
TRBV30	TRBJ1-5	few	-	TGTGCCTGGAGTGTGGGCAGGGGCAATCAGCCCCAGCATTTT	CAWSVGRGNQPQHF
TRBV5-1	TRBJ2-7	-	-	TGCGCCAGCAGGTCCGACGGGTCCTACGAGCAGTACTTC	CASRSDGSYEQYF
TRBV28	TRBJ1-5	-	TRBD1	TGTGCCAGCAGTGCACAAGGGGGCGCGGGTGTGAGCAATCAGCCCCAGCATTTT	CASSAQGGAGVSNQPQHF
TRBV4-1	TRBJ1-1	-	-	TGCGCCAGCAGCCACGCTACAGAGAACACTGAAGCTTTCTTT	CASSHATENTEAFF
TRBV15	TRBJ2-2	-	TRBD2	TGTGCCACCAGCAGACTAGCGGGAGGAACCGGGGAGCTGTTTTTT	CATSRLAGGTGELFF
TRBV9	TRBJ2-5	few	TRBD1	TGTGCCAGCAGCGTAGGAGGGGGCAACAAGGGAGAGACCCAGTACTTC	CASSVGGGNKGETQYF
TRBV29-1	TRBJ1-5	many	TRBD1	TGCAGCGTGAGGGAGACAGGGAATGGCAATCAGCCCCAGCATTTT	CSVRETGNGNQPQHF
TRBV4-3	TRBJ2-5	few	-	TGCGCCAGCAGCCAAGATCTCTACAGTCAAGAGACCCAGTACTTC	CASSQDLYSQETQYF
TRBV6-2/TRBV6-3	TRBJ2-7	-	-	TGTGCCAGCAGTTACCAAAACACCGAGCAGTACTTC	CASSYQNTEQYF
TRBV20-1	TRBJ2-4	-	-	TGCAGTGCGACCCCAGAGAGATCAAAAGCCAAAAACATTCAGTACTTC	CSATPERSKAKNIQYF
TRBV6-1	TRBJ1-1	few	-	TGTGCCAGCAGGCATCTAGCAAGTGAAGCTTTCTTT	CASRHLASEAFF
TRBV7-2	TRBJ2-3	-	-	TGTGCCAGCAGCTTCGAGCTTCGGGACGGGGGATATTTT	CASSFELRDGGYF
TRBV12-3/TRBV12-4	TRBJ2-7	many	TRBD2	TGTGCCAGCAGTATATCTGGACTAGCGGGAGTATACGAGCAGTACTTC	CASSISGLAGVYEQYF
TRBV27	TRBJ2-7	-	-	TGTGCCAGCAGTTTCGCCGGGAAAATCTACGAGCAGTACTTC	CASSFAGKIYEQYF
TRBV6-2/TRBV6-3	TRBJ1-1	-	-	TGTGCCAGCAGTTACCAGGGAAAGAACACTGAAGCTTTCTTT	CASSYQGKNTEAFF
TRBV5-1	TRBJ2-7	many	-	TGCGCCAGCAGCTTTGGACTGGAGACGTTAGAGCAGTACTTC	CASSFGLETLEQYF
TRBV9	TRBJ2-1	-	-	TGTGCCAGCAGCGTAGCTGGGGGTGTCTACAATGAGCAGTTCTTC	CASSVAGGVYNEQFF
TRBV5-1	TRBJ1-4	-	-	TGCGCCAGCAGCCGGGAGAATGAAAAACTGTTTTTT	CASSRENEKLFF
TRBV7-2	TRBJ2-3	few	-	TGTGCCAGCACCATGACCGGGTCTAGCTACGGCACAGATACGCAGTATTTT	CASTMTGSSYGTDTQYF
TRBV11-2	TRBJ2-7	few	-	TGTGCCAGCAGTCAAGGACTGACCTACGAGCAGTACTTC	CASSQGLTYEQYF
TRBV6-2/TRBV6-3	TRBJ1-1	few	-	TGTGCCAGCTGGGGCCCTAGAAAGGGCAGAATGAACACTGAAGCTTTCTTT	CASWGPRKGRMNTEAFF
TRBV11-3	TRBJ1-1	few	-	TGTGCCAGCAGCCCATCCCCGGGGGCCGCTGAAGCTTTCTTT	CASSPSPGAAEAFF
TRBV7-6	TRBJ2-1	-	-	TGTGCCAGCAGCTTAGTTTCGTTTTCTGAGCAGTTCTTC	CASSLVSFSEQFF
TRBV12-3/TRBV12-4	TRBJ2-5	-	-	TGTGCCAGCAGTTTACGGGGAGGAGAGGCCCAGTACTTC	CASSLRGGEAQYF
TRBV27	TRBJ1-1	many	-	TGTGCCAGCAGTTTAGATGGGGGTGAAGCTTTCTTT	CASSLDGGEAFF
TRBV20-1	TRBJ1-2	many	-	TGCAGTGCTCAAGGACAGAGCCCCTATGGCTACACCTTC	CSAQGQSPYGYTF